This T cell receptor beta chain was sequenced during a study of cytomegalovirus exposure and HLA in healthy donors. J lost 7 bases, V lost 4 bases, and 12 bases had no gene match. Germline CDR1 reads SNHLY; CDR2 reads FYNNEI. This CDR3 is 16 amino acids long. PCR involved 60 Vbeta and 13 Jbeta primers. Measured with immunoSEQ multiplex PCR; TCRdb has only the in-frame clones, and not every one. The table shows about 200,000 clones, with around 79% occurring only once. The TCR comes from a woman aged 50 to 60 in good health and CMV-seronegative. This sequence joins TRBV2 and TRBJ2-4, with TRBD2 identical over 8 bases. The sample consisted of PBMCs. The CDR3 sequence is CASSGGGTLRGNIQYF. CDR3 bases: TGTGCCAGCAGTGGCGGGGGGACCCTAAGGGGGAACATTCAGTACTTC.